This TCR beta chain was documented in a study of blood T cell repertoires in COVID-19. Turning to the study itself: Specimens from acute and convalescent COVID-19 originated in the United States, Italy and Spain. Nucleic acid was either cDNA or gDNA, and it came from T cells, B-cell-depleted T cells, or PBMCs.

The assay was immunoSEQ multiplex PCR, and TCRdb's table has in-frame clones only and misses some. The sample shows 50,000 to 65,000 clones, about 91% of them seen only once. The CDR3 is made up of 15 amino acids. Trimming removed 4 bases from V and 3 bases from J; junction bases left unmatched: 9. Germline V gene data show CDR1 as SGDLS and CDR2 as YYNGEE. The chain combines TRBV9 with TRBJ1-2, with TRBD1 matching 7 bases. The sequence derives from a man between 60 and 75 years old with acute or convalescent COVID-19. Sample: peripheral blood. The CDR3 is CASSPLVGQYYGYTF. The CDR3 DNA follows: TGTGCCAGCAGCCCACTGGTGGGACAGTACTATGGCTACACCTTC. The full variable domain, rest sourced from reference TRBV9 and TRBJ1-2, is DSGVTQTPKHLITATGQRVTLRCSPRSGDLSVYWYQQSLDQGLQFLIQYYNGEERAKGNILERFSAQQFPDLHSELNLSSLELGDSALYFCASSPLVGQYYGYTFGSGTRLTVV.